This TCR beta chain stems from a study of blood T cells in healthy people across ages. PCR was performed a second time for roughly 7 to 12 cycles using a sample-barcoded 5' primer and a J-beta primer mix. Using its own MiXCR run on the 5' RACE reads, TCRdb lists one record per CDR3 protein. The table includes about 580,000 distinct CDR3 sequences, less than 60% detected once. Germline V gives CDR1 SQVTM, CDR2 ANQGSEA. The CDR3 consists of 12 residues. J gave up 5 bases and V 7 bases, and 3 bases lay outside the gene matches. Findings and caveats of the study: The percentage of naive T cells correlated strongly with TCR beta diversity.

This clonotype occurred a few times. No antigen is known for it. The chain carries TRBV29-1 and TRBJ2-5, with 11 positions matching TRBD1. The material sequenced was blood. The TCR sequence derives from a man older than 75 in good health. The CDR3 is CSAGQGVETQYF. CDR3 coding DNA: TGCAGCGCGGGACAGGGGGTTGAGACCCAGTACTTC. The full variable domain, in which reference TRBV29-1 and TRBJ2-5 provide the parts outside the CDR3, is SAVISQKPSRDICQRGTSLTIQCQVDSQVTMMFWYRQQPGQSLTLIATANQGSEATYESGFVIDKFPISRPNLTFSTLTVSNMSPEDSSIYLCSAGQGVETQYFGPGTRLLVL.